The clone carrying this TCR beta chain was counted many times. Its specificity is not known. The source of the sample is a study of T cell repertoires in cytomegalovirus infection. As for the study in general: A matching HLA type, together with CMV infection, was signaled by public TCR beta signatures.

Findings and caveats of the study: There were HLA-C-restricted CMV-specific TCR beta clonotypes dominating the ex vivo response.

MiXCR, applied by TCRdb to the reads, yields one record per CDR3 protein. Counted here are about 130,000 distinct CDR3 sequences, about 24% occurring once; the ten biggest clones make up around 32%. This CDR3 is 14 amino acids long. Losses at the gene ends were 4 bases for V and 12 bases for J; bases not matched to a gene: 13. CDR1 is SGHTA, CDR2 FQGNSA, per germline. Source material: PBMCs, sequenced either directly or after in vitro stimulation (not recorded which). The clonotype originates from a human donor in good health (CMV status not recorded). Some clones in this sample may be carry-over from other donors' samples. V gene TRBV7-2 combines with J gene TRBJ2-7; 9 bases are a match to TRBD2. In DNA, the CDR3 is TGTGCCAGCAGCTCCCTGGCAGCGGGGGGCCCTCCGTACGTC. Encoded protein: CASSSLAAGGPPYV.